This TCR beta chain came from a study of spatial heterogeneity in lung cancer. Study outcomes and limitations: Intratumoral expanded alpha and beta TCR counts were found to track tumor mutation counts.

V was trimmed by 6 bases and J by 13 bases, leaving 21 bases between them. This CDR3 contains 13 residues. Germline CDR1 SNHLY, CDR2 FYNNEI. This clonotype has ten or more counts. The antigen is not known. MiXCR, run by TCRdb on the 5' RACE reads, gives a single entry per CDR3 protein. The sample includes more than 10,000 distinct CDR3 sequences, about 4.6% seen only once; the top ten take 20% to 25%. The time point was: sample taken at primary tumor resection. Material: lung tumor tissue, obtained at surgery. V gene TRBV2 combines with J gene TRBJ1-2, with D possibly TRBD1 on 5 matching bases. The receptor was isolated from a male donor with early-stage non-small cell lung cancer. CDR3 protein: CASSPMWGLAGTF. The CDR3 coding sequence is TGTGCCAGCAGCCCGATGTGGGGCCTGGCTGGCACCTTC.